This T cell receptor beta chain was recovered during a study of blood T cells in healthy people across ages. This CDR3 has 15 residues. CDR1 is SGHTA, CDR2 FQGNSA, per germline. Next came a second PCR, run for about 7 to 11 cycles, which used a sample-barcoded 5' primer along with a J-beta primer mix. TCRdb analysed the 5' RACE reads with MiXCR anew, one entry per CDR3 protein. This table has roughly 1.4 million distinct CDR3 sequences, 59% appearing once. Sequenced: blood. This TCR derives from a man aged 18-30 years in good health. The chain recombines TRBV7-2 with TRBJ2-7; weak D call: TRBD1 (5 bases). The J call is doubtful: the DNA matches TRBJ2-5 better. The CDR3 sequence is CASSLGQGIGETQYF. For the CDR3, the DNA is TGTGCCAGCAGCTTAGGCCAGGGAATTGGTGAGACCCAGTACTTC.